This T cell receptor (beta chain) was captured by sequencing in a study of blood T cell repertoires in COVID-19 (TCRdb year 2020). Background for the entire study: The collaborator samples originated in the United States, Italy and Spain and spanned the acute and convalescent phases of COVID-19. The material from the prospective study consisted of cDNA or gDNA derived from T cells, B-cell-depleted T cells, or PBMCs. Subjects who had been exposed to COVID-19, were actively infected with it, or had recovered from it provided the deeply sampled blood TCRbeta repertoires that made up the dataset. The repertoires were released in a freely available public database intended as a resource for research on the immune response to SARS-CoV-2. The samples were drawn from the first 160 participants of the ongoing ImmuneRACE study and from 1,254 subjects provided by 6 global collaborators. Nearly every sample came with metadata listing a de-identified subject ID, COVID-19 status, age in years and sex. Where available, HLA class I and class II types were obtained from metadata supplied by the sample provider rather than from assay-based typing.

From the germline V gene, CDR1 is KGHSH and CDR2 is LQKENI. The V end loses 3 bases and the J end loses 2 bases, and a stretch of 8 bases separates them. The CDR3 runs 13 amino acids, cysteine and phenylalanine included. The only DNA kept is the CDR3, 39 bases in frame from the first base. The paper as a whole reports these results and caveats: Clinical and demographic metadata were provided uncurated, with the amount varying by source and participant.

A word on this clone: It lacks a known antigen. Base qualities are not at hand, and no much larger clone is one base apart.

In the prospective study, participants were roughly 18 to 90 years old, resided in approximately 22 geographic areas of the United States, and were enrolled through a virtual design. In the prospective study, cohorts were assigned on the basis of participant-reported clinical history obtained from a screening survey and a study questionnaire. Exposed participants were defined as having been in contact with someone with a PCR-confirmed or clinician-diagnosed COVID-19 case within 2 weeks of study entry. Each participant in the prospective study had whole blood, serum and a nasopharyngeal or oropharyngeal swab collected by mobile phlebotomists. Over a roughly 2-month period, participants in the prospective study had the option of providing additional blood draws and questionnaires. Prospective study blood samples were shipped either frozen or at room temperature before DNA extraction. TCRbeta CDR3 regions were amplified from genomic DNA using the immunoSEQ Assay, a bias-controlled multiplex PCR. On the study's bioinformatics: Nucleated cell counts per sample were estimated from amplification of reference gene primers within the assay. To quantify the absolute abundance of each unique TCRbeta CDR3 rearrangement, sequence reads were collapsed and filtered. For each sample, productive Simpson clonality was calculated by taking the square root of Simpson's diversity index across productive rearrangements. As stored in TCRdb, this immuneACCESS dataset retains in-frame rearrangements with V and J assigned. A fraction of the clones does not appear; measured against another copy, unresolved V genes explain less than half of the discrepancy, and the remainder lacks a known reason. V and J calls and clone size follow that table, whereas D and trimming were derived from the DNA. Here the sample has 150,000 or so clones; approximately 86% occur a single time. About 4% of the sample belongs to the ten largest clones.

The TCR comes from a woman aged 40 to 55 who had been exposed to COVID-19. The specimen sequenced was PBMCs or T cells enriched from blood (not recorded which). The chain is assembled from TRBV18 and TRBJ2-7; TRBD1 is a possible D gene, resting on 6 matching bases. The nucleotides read TGTGCCAGCTCACCCGGACAGACCTACGAGCAGTACTTC. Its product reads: CASSPGQTYEQYF.